The next 15 T cell receptor beta chains were all read from a single sample in a study of blood T cells in healthy people across ages. A second PCR, run for roughly 6 to 11 cycles, used a sample-barcoded 5' primer plus a J-beta primer mix. TCRdb re-derived calls from the 5' RACE reads in MiXCR, one entry per CDR3 protein. Of approximately 800,000 distinct CDR3 sequences in the sample, 35% to 60% are singletons; the top ten hold less than 20%. Specimen: blood. The source is a man aged 80 or over in good health.

The chain joins TRBV10-3 to TRBJ2-5, with 12 bases lining up with TRBD2. V trimming: 10 bases; J trimming: 1 base; junction bases outside the gene matches: 4. Germline CDR1 is ENHRY and CDR2 is SYGVKD. This CDR3 spans 14 amino acids. The CDR3 sequence is CATGTSGFQETQYF. CDR3 in DNA: TGTGCCACCGGGACTAGCGGGTTCCAAGAGACCCAGTACTTC.

On this clonotype: The junction shows a germline mismatch at one end, possibly a read error. This chain links TRBV30 with TRBJ2-1, with a possible D match to TRBD1 (6 bases). The CDR3 is 13 residues long. The germline CDR1 and CDR2 sequences are GTSNPN and SVGIG (reference sequence). For the CDR3, the DNA is TGTGCCTGGAGTCGAGAGAGGGACAAGGAGCAGTTCTTC. Translated: CAWSRERDKEQFF.

CDR3 nucleotides: TGTGCCAGCAGCCTAGAAGGGCGGGGGCTGAGTGAGCAGTTCTTC. It is translated as CASSLEGRGLSEQFF. The V call is TRBV7-6, the J call TRBJ2-1, with D perhaps TRBD2 (7 bases). The CDR3 runs to 15 residues. V was trimmed by 5 bases and J by 9 bases, leaving 20 bases between them. Looked up from germline, CDR1 is SGHVS and CDR2 is FNYEAQ.

V usage is TRBV28 and J usage is TRBJ2-5, with a possible D match to TRBD1 (6 bases). Germline loops: CDR1 MDHEN, CDR2 SYDVKM. This CDR3 has 14 residues. The V gene lost 1 base and the J gene lost 11 bases, with 17 bases spanning the gap. The CDR3 sequence is CASSLSDRYNEQYF. CDR3 nucleotide sequence: TGTGCCAGCAGTTTATCAGACAGGTACAATGAGCAGTACTTC.

The chain links TRBV9 to TRBJ2-2; TRBD1 is a possible D gene (5 bases). CDR3 length: 15 amino acids. CDR1 and CDR2 from the germline V gene are SGDLS and YYNGEE. V was pared by 4 bases and J by 1 base, with 11 bases between. The CDR3 here is CASSRVGQNTGELFF. The DNA of the CDR3 is TGTGCCAGCAGCCGCGTCGGACAGAACACCGGGGAGCTGTTTTTT.

On this clonotype: Being one base from a much bigger clone, this may be a read error. The chain uses TRBV5-1 and TRBJ2-1, with D possibly being TRBD2 (5 bases). The V gene lost 3 bases and the J gene lost 9 bases, with 10 bases spanning the gap. Germline-derived CDR1 and CDR2 are SGHRS and YFSETQ. The CDR3 is 12 amino acids. In nucleotides, the CDR3 is TGCGCCAGCAGCTGGGTGGCGGGTGAGCAGTTCTTC. It yields the protein CASSWVAGEQFF.

CDR3 region: CASSYDRAGAKNIQYF. CDR3 sequence (DNA): TGTGCCAGCAGTTACGACAGGGCCGGGGCCAAAAACATTCAGTACTTC. The chain joins TRBV6-2 or TRBV6-3 to TRBJ2-4; 7 bases are a match to TRBD1. Germline CDR1 is MNHEY and CDR2 is SVGEGT. Trimming cost V 2 bases and J 1 base; bases outside gene matches: 5. This CDR3 is built from 16 residues.

V usage is TRBV19 and J usage is TRBJ2-7, with D unclear. Trimming took off 4 bases at V and 1 base at J, with 11 bases between the two ends. The CDR3 is 14 amino acids. CDR1 and CDR2 from the germline V gene are LNHDA and SQIVND (reference sequence). CDR3: CASSRAHPSYEQYF. The CDR3 DNA follows: TGTGCCAGTAGTAGGGCGCACCCGTCCTACGAGCAGTACTTC.

A note on this clonotype: This clone may be a read error of a much larger clone one base away. The V call is TRBV5-1, the J call TRBJ2-3; 7 bases line up with TRBD2. The CDR3 is made up of 18 amino acids. The V gene's germline CDR1 is SGHRS and CDR2 YFSETQ. J was trimmed by 5 bases and V by 1 base; bases with no gene match: 16. In nucleotides, the CDR3 is TGCGCCAGCAGCTTGCCGGGAGGTGGGGGAATTCGCATAGATACGCAGTATTTT. Encoded protein: CASSLPGGGGIRIDTQYF.

The chain couples TRBV5-1 to TRBJ2-5, with 7 bases matching TRBD2. V shed 0 bases, J shed 1 base, and the junction held 9 bases outside the gene matches. This CDR3 has 17 residues. Germline assignment: CDR1 SGHRS and CDR2 YFSETQ. CDR3 sequence: CASSLELAGNFQETQYF. DNA of the CDR3: TGCGCCAGCAGCTTGGAATTAGCGGGCAATTTCCAAGAGACCCAGTACTTC.

There are a few counts of this clonotype. The DNA of the CDR3 is TGTGCCATCAGTGAAAGCGAGTTTCTGAATGAGCAGTTCTTC. Translating gives CAISESEFLNEQFF. The chain is built from TRBV10-3 and TRBJ2-1, with D unresolved. The CDR3 is 14 residues long. Between the trimmed V and J ends, which lost 3 bases and 7 bases, there was a span of 13 bases. Looked up from germline, CDR1 is ENHRY and CDR2 is SYGVKD.

This clonotype has a handful of counts. J is TRBJ2-7 and V is TRBV12-3 or TRBV12-4, with 7 bases matching TRBD2. Germline trimming cut 5 bases from V and 2 bases from J; bases unmatched to any gene: 3. The CDR3 length is 13 residues. The CDR3 loop reads CASSRLAAYEQYF. The CDR3 bases are TGTGCCAGCAGTCGTCTAGCGGCCTACGAGCAGTACTTC.

V is TRBV25-1 and J is TRBJ1-2, with a possible D match to TRBD1 (6 bases). CDR3 length equals 17 residues. Germline V lookup: CDR1 MGHDK, CDR2 SYGVNS. V lost 0 bases and J 4 bases, leaving 18 bases between the germline ends. The CDR3: CASSEYDAQQGLYGYTF. CDR3 bases: TGTGCCAGCAGTGAATATGACGCCCAACAGGGCCTCTATGGCTACACCTTC.

This clonotype was recorded a few times. The J gene is TRBJ2-1, the V gene TRBV3-1; TRBD2 aligns across 8 bases. J was trimmed by 1 base and V by 0 bases; bases with no gene match: 11. CDR3 length: 19 amino acids. Germline CDR1 is LGHDT and CDR2 is YNNKEL (reference sequence). CDR3 sequence: CASSQDEAGGWSSYNEQFF. CDR3 nucleotides: TGTGCCAGCAGCCAAGATGAGGCGGGAGGTTGGTCATCCTACAATGAGCAGTTCTTC.

This clonotype turned up a few times. The chain links TRBV20-1 to TRBJ2-7, with D perhaps TRBD1 or TRBD2 (5 bases each). The J call may be mistaken, given a closer DNA end match to TRBJ2-5. This CDR3 is built from 15 residues. The V gene's germline CDR1 is DFQATT and CDR2 SNEGSKA (reference sequence). The CDR3 is CSARGGELGGPTQYF. The CDR3, as DNA: TGCAGTGCTAGAGGGGGAGAACTTGGGGGACCGACCCAGTACTTC.